This T cell receptor beta chain comes out of a study of T cell repertoires in cytomegalovirus infection. Study-wide results and limits: CMV carriers having the relevant HLA were flagged by cumulative public TCR beta family frequency. The ex vivo response was dominated by HLA-C-restricted CMV-specific TCR beta clonotypes.

Details on this clonotype: No antigen is known for it.

Using its own MiXCR run on the reads, TCRdb lists one record per CDR3 protein. The repertoire includes some 560,000 distinct CDR3 sequences, about 40% of them detected once, and 48% sits in the top ten. Unmatched junction bases numbered 5, after V lost 5 bases and J lost 1 base. The CDR3 contains 16 residues. Germline V lookup: CDR1 LNHDA, CDR2 SQIVND (reference sequence). The V gene is TRBV19, the J gene TRBJ2-2, with TRBD1 matching over 9 bases. Source: cultured PBMCs, taken from culture after CMV antigen stimulation. The receptor was derived from a human donor in good health (CMV status not recorded). Some clones in this sample may be carry-over from other donors' samples. CDR3 loop: CASSVLGQGNTGELFF. CDR3 DNA sequence: TGTGCCAGTAGTGTCCTGGGACAGGGGAACACCGGGGAGCTGTTTTTT. The full variable domain, rest sourced from reference TRBV19 and TRBJ2-2, is DGGITQSPKYLFRKEGQNVTLSCEQNLNHDAMYWYRQDPGQGLRLIYYSQIVNDFQKGDIAEGYSVSREKKESFPLTVTSAQKNPTAFYLCASSVLGQGNTGELFFGEGSRLTVL.